These 17 T cell receptor beta chains originate from one sample sequenced in a study of T cells in Graves' hyperthyroidism and ophthalmopathy. TCR beta CDR3 regions were amplified from RNA transcripts. RT-PCR in the first round (using the HTBI primer set) targeted the TCR CDR3. TCRdb re-called the multiplex PCR reads through MiXCR, storing one row per CDR3 protein. The sample has almost 250,000 distinct CDR3 sequences, roughly a quarter seen once. Sequenced: blood. The receptors were sampled from a woman between 35 and 50 years old with Graves' ophthalmopathy.

This clonotype has at least ten counts. The rearrangement links TRBV6-6 to TRBJ1-3, with D maybe TRBD1 (5 bases). Trimming left V 8 bases short and J 4 bases short, with 9 bases between. The CDR3 sequence is 12 residues long. Germline lookup yields CDR1 MNHNY and CDR2 SVGAGI (reference sequence). The CDR3 spells CASGDPGNTIYF. The CDR3 region has the DNA TGTGCCAGCGGGGACCCGGGAAACACCATATATTTT.

This clonotype was found many times. V usage is TRBV28 and J usage is TRBJ2-4; maybe TRBD1 (5 bases). Germline V gene data show CDR1 as MDHEN and CDR2 as SYDVKM. This CDR3 spans 13 amino acids. V shed 5 bases and J shed 8 bases, with 13 bases lying between them. The CDR3 region is CASSHRNGYIQYF. The CDR3 nucleotides read TGTGCCAGCAGTCACAGGAACGGTTACATTCAGTACTTC.

This clonotype was seen at least ten times. The chain carries TRBV6-2 or TRBV6-3 and TRBJ2-7; D gene uncertain. Trimming left V 6 bases short and J 3 bases short, with 9 bases between. The CDR3 covers 12 residues. Looked up from germline, CDR1 is MNHEY and CDR2 is SVGEGT. In DNA, the CDR3 is TGTGCCAGCAGCGCCATGAACTACGAGCAGTACTTC. Encoded protein: CASSAMNYEQYF.

This clonotype came up many times. In nucleotides, the CDR3 is TGTGCCGGAGCTCGGGTCTACGAGCAGTACTTC. It encodes CAGARVYEQYF. The chain couples TRBV30 to TRBJ2-7, with unresolved D. Per germline, CDR1 GTSNPN and CDR2 SVGIG (reference sequence). The CDR3 sequence is 11 residues long. V dropped 8 bases and J dropped 3 bases, with 11 bases sitting between them.

At least ten counts were recorded for this clonotype. The chain is built from TRBV11-2 and TRBJ1-2; D possibly corresponds to TRBD1 (5 bases). V was trimmed by 0 bases and J by 6 bases, leaving 11 bases between them. The CDR3 totals 14 residues. Germline CDR1 and CDR2: SGHAT and FQNNGV. The CDR3 protein is CASSLEPRVDGYTF. Written as DNA, the CDR3 is TGTGCCAGCAGCTTAGAACCCAGGGTTGATGGCTACACCTTC.

This clonotype has a count of ten or more. The CDR3 DNA reads TGTGCCTGGAGTTCCTCTTTGGGCTACACCTTC. Translation gives CAWSSSLGYTF. The chain is built from TRBV30 and TRBJ1-2; no reliable D call. Trimming took off 2 bases at V and 8 bases at J, with 9 bases between the two ends. This CDR3 is built from 11 residues. CDR1 GTSNPN and CDR2 SVGIG come from the germline V gene (reference sequence).

The rearrangement joins TRBV11-2 to TRBJ2-7, with D hard to call. The germline gives CDR1 SGHAT, CDR2 FQNNGV. The CDR3 is 13 amino acids. V lost 4 bases to trimming and J lost 5 bases, with 12 bases between them. The CDR3 DNA follows: TGTGCCAGCAGCTCCCCCATGGGTGACGAGCAGTACTTC. Its translation: CASSSPMGDEQYF.

This clonotype was found many times. The rearrangement joins TRBV28 to TRBJ2-7; weak D call: TRBD2 (6 bases). V lost 6 bases, J lost 2 bases, and 11 bases lay in between. The CDR3 is 13 residues long. Germline lookup yields CDR1 MDHEN and CDR2 SYDVKM. The CDR3 loop is CASSPPGAYEQYF. The CDR3, as DNA: TGTGCCAGCAGCCCCCCGGGGGCCTACGAGCAGTACTTC.

This clonotype has a count of ten or more. The CDR3 sequence is CASSPHGLAGVVEQYF. The CDR3 nucleotides are TGTGCCAGCAGCCCACACGGACTAGCGGGAGTTGTCGAGCAGTACTTC. The chain has TRBV4-2 and TRBJ2-7, with TRBD2 identical over 13 bases. The CDR3 extends over 16 amino acids. Germline-derived CDR1 and CDR2 are LGHNA and YNFKEQ. V lost 4 bases, J lost 6 bases, and 9 bases stayed unmatched.

This clonotype was seen many times. The V call is TRBV28, the J call TRBJ2-5, with D perhaps TRBD1 or TRBD2 (5 bases each). The germline V gene encodes CDR1 MDHEN and CDR2 SYDVKM. The CDR3 sequence is 14 residues long. Between the trimmed V and J ends, which lost 1 base and 1 base, there was a span of 7 bases. CDR3 residues: CASSLLGVQETQYF. CDR3 DNA sequence: TGTGCCAGCAGTTTATTGGGGGTCCAAGAGACCCAGTACTTC.

Regarding this clonotype: A read error may account for a junction end that differs from germline. The genes are TRBV2 and TRBJ2-7; 9 nucleotides line up with TRBD1. The CDR3 is 13 residues long. Germline-derived CDR1 and CDR2 are SNHLY and FYNNEI. CDR3 sequence (DNA): TGTGCCAGCAGTGAGGGACAGGGCAACGAGCAGTCCTTC. It is translated as CASSEGQGNEQSF.

This clonotype was seen ten or more times. This chain joins TRBV28 and TRBJ2-7, with TRBD2 matching 8 bases. Germline-derived CDR1 and CDR2 are MDHEN and SYDVKM. The CDR3 covers 17 residues. V lost 6 bases, J lost 5 bases, and 18 bases stayed unmatched. This CDR3 reads CASSLLGRSGSFHEQYF. The DNA of the CDR3 is TGTGCCAGCAGCCTTTTAGGGAGAAGCGGGAGTTTCCACGAGCAGTACTTC.

In its sample, this clonotype was seen many times. The chain combines TRBV5-8 with TRBJ1-5; a weak D match, TRBD1 (6 bases). Trimming took 7 bases from V and 3 from J, leaving 14 bases between them. The CDR3 has 14 amino acids. CDR1 and CDR2 (germline): SGHTS, YDEGEE. The CDR3 DNA follows: TGTGCCAGCGAAGCGACAGGAAACAATCAGCCCCAGCATTTT. This codes for CASEATGNNQPQHF.

In this sample, this clonotype turned up many times. The chain joins TRBV7-9 to TRBJ1-1, with D possibly being TRBD1 (5 bases). The length of the CDR3 is 13 residues. Trimming cost V 3 bases and J 11 bases, with 16 bases left between them. Germline V gene lookup returns CDR1 SEHNR and CDR2 FQNEAQ (reference sequence). The chain's CDR3 is CASSFQGEVAAFF. In nucleotides, the CDR3 is TGTGCCAGCAGCTTCCAAGGGGAAGTCGCGGCTTTCTTT.

This clonotype was seen ten or more times. One end of the junction is discordant with germline, which a read error may explain. The chain combines TRBV28 with TRBJ1-5; 11 bases line up with TRBD1. The CDR3 runs to 17 residues. Germline CDR1 is MDHEN and CDR2 is SYDVKM. The DNA of the CDR3 is TGTGCCCGCAGTTTATCCCCCGGGACAGGGGGTAATCAGCCCCAGCATTTT. Amino acid sequence: CARSLSPGTGGNQPQHF. The full variable domain, completed using reference TRBV28 and TRBJ1-5, is DVKVTQSSRYLVKRTGEKVFLECVQDMDHENMFWYRQDPGLGLRLIYFSYDVKMKEKGDIPEGYSVSREKKERFSLILESASTNQTSMYLCARSLSPGTGGNQPQHFGDGTRLSIL.

This clonotype was recorded many times. In DNA form, the CDR3 reads TGTGCCAGCAGGGACAGGGCCTACGAGCAGTACTTC. This encodes CASRDRAYEQYF. The chain employs TRBV6-4 and TRBJ2-7; 8 bases agree with TRBD1. This CDR3 contains 12 residues. J gave up 2 bases and V 6 bases, and 0 bases lay outside the gene matches. Germline CDR1 is MRHNA and CDR2 is SNTAGT.

This clonotype came up many times. The V and J genes are TRBV28 and TRBJ2-7; 8 bases are a match to TRBD1. This CDR3 is 15 amino acids long. V lost 7 bases and J lost 0; bases outside the gene matches: 8. Looked up from germline, CDR1 is MDHEN and CDR2 is SYDVKM. The CDR3 DNA follows: TGTGCCAGCATCCAACAGGGGGGATCCTCCTACGAGCAGTACTTC. It encodes CASIQQGGSSYEQYF.